The 26 T cell receptor beta chains reported below all come from one sample, sequenced in a study of T cell repertoires in cytomegalovirus infection. One entry per CDR3 protein results from TCRdb running MiXCR on the reads. This table holds about 700,000 distinct CDR3 sequences, around 35% found once. Their cognate antigens are unknown. This specimen was cultured PBMCs, taken from culture after CMV antigen stimulation. The receptor source for this set is a human donor in good health (CMV status not recorded). Some clones in this sample may be carry-over from other donors' samples.

The chain recombines TRBV4-2 with TRBJ1-2; 9 bases line up with TRBD1. The CDR3 length is 15 residues. CDR1 is LGHNA, CDR2 YNFKEQ, per germline. V shed 0 bases and J 7 bases; nucleotides not matched to a gene: 6. This chain's CDR3 is CASSQENRGRSGYTF. CDR3 sequence (DNA): TGTGCCAGCAGCCAAGAAAACAGGGGGCGGAGTGGCTACACCTTC.

Only a few counts were recorded for this clonotype. The V call is TRBV7-8, the J call TRBJ2-7; D is perhaps TRBD2 (6 bases). The CDR3 runs to 13 residues. The germline gives CDR1 SGHVS, CDR2 FQNEAQ. Trimming took 3 bases from V and 5 from J, leaving 11 bases between them. The CDR3 loop is CASSLATSDEQYF. CDR3 coding DNA: TGTGCCAGCAGCTTGGCGACTAGTGACGAGCAGTACTTC.

This chain links TRBV4-1 with TRBJ2-1; TRBD2 agrees at 7 bases. Trimming removed 5 bases from V and 3 bases from J; junction bases left unmatched: 4. The germline CDR1 and CDR2 sequences are MGHRA and YSYEKL. The length of the CDR3 is 14 residues. The CDR3 reads CASSGRALYNEQFF. CDR3 nucleotides: TGCGCCAGCAGCGGGAGGGCCCTCTACAATGAGCAGTTCTTC.

This chain uses TRBV7-6 with TRBJ2-1; 7 nucleotides match TRBD1. J was trimmed by 4 bases and V by 5 bases; bases with no gene match: 8. CDR1 is SGHVS, CDR2 FNYEAQ, per germline. There are 15 residues in the CDR3. The CDR3 is CASSRNRGRYNEQFF. The CDR3 DNA is TGTGCCAGCAGCCGGAATAGGGGGCGGTACAATGAGCAGTTCTTC.

This clonotype came up a few times. V is TRBV12-3 or TRBV12-4 and J is TRBJ1-5; tentative D call: TRBD1 (5 bases). The CDR3 loop spans 16 amino acids. V shed 5 bases and J shed 6 bases, with 20 bases lying between them. CDR3 amino acids: CASSPLGGDSGQPQHF. As DNA, the CDR3 is TGTGCCAGCAGTCCCTTAGGAGGGGATTCGGGTCAGCCCCAGCATTTT.

This clonotype was found many times. This sequence joins TRBV7-2 and TRBJ2-7, with D maybe TRBD1 (6 bases). Trimming shortened V by 1 base and J by 4 bases, and 11 bases separated the two germline ends. CDR1 is SGHTA, CDR2 FQGNSA, per germline. This CDR3 has 14 amino acids. CDR3 protein: CASSLVSGAYEQYF. Here the CDR3 DNA reads TGTGCCAGCAGCTTAGTGTCAGGGGCATACGAGCAGTACTTC.

The V gene is TRBV7-9, the J gene TRBJ1-1, with D perhaps matching TRBD1 (5 bases). The ends were cut back, 5 bases at V and 0 bases at J, with 13 bases in the middle. CDR3 size: 15 residues. The germline V gene encodes CDR1 SEHNR and CDR2 FQNEAQ (reference sequence). The CDR3 sequence is CASSLTASMNTEAFF. The CDR3 DNA sequence: TGTGCCAGCAGCCTGACAGCTTCAATGAACACTGAAGCTTTCTTT.

This sequence joins TRBV20-1 and TRBJ2-3; no firm D call. The V and J ends lost 5 bases and 2 bases respectively, with 11 bases between them. Per the germline V gene, CDR1 is DFQATT and CDR2 is SNEGSKA (reference sequence). CDR3 length equals 13 residues. CDR3 residues: CSALRQYTDTQYF. CDR3 coding DNA: TGCAGTGCTCTCCGTCAGTACACAGATACGCAGTATTTT.

This clonotype appeared a few times. DNA of the CDR3: TGTGCCAGCGACCATGGTAGGTCGAGCTCCTACAATGAGCAGTTCTTC. Translating it yields CASDHGRSSSYNEQFF. V gene TRBV7-2 combines with J gene TRBJ2-1; D uncertain. Looked up from germline, CDR1 is SGHTA and CDR2 is FQGNSA. The CDR3 is 16 amino acids. The V end was cut by 8 bases, the J end by 0 bases, with 17 bases between.

The chain employs TRBV2 and TRBJ1-2; D unresolved. This CDR3 region has 13 residues. Trimming left V 2 bases short and J 11 bases short, with 15 bases between. The germline CDR1 and CDR2 sequences are SNHLY and FYNNEI. CDR3 sequence reads: CASSEQPLDGYTF. The DNA for the CDR3 is TGTGCCAGCAGTGAACAGCCCCTAGACGGATACACCTTC.

This clonotype has only a few counts. The V and J genes are TRBV7-6 and TRBJ2-1; 11 bases line up with TRBD1. Germline loops: CDR1 SGHVS, CDR2 FNYEAQ. The CDR3 sequence is 15 residues long. J was trimmed by 7 bases and V by 5 bases; bases with no gene match: 7. CDR3 loop: CASSPSGTGGNEQFF. CDR3 nucleotide sequence: TGTGCCAGCAGCCCCTCCGGGACAGGGGGGAATGAGCAGTTCTTC.

This clonotype showed up just a few times. This chain links TRBV2 with TRBJ1-4; D gene ambiguous. The CDR3 runs to 16 residues. The germline CDR1 and CDR2 sequences are SNHLY and FYNNEI. V was clipped by 5 bases and J by 5 bases, with 18 bases between them. CDR3 amino acids: CASSSQGVSPNEKLFF. CDR3 coding DNA: TGTGCCAGCAGTTCCCAAGGAGTCTCTCCCAATGAAAAACTGTTTTTT. The complete variable domain, with remaining parts taken from reference TRBV2 and TRBJ1-4, reads EPEVTQTPSHQVTQMGQEVILRCVPISNHLYFYWYRQILGQKVEFLVSFYNNEISEKSEIFDDQFSVERPDGSNFTLKIRSTKLEDSAMYFCASSSQGVSPNEKLFFGSGTQLSVL.

The rearrangement joins TRBV12-3 or TRBV12-4 to TRBJ1-2; D not resolved. The germline V and J ends were trimmed by 7 bases and 8 bases, with 17 bases remaining between them. CDR3 size: 13 residues. The CDR3 loop reads CASTLTLPVGYTF. In DNA, the CDR3 is TGTGCCAGCACCCTTACCCTTCCGGTAGGCTACACCTTC.

This chain uses TRBV9 with TRBJ2-5, with D hard to call. This CDR3 has 15 residues. From germline, CDR1 is SGDLS and CDR2 YYNGEE. V lost 0 bases and J lost 1, with 10 bases in between. Here the CDR3 reads CASSVGALCQETQYF. Here the CDR3 DNA reads TGTGCCAGCAGCGTAGGTGCTTTGTGCCAAGAGACCCAGTACTTC.

At least ten counts were recorded for this clonotype. CDR3 nucleotides: TGTGCCAGCAGCCAAGGAGATAGGACTAGCGAGTCCTACAATGAGCAGTTCTTC. It encodes CASSQGDRTSESYNEQFF. The chain has TRBV7-8 and TRBJ2-1, with TRBD2 matching over 9 bases. Trimming removed 5 bases from V and 1 base from J; junction bases left unmatched: 12. The CDR3 runs to 18 residues. CDR1 is SGHVS and CDR2 is FQNEAQ in the germline V gene.

The V gene is TRBV5-1, the J gene TRBJ1-2; D ambiguous. V dropped 0 bases and J dropped 6 bases, with 15 bases sitting between them. Germline V gene sequence: CDR1 SGHRS, CDR2 YFSETQ. CDR3 length: 15 amino acids. The CDR3 sequence: CASSLVQDMRDGYTF. The CDR3 nucleotides are TGCGCCAGCAGCTTGGTCCAGGATATGAGGGATGGCTACACCTTC. Full variable domain (outside the CDR3, taken from reference TRBV5-1 and TRBJ1-2): KAGVTQTPRYLIKTRGQQVTLSCSPISGHRSVSWYQQTPGQGLQFLFEYFSETQRNKGNFPGRFSGRQFSNSRSEMNVSTLELGDSALYLCASSLVQDMRDGYTFGSGTRLTVV.

This chain uses TRBV10-2 with TRBJ2-1; D assignment may be TRBD1 or TRBD2 (6 bases each). Trimming stripped 8 bases from V and 7 bases from J, with 18 bases between. Germline CDR1 reads WSHSY; CDR2 reads SAAADI. The CDR3 sequence is 14 residues long. CDR3 amino acids: CASGLGGQGNEQFF. The CDR3 DNA is TGCGCCAGCGGATTGGGGGGCCAAGGGAATGAGCAGTTCTTC.

This clonotype was observed a handful of times. J is TRBJ2-1 and V is TRBV7-2, with 14 bases aligning to TRBD2. V lost 1 base, J lost 13 bases, and 6 bases stayed unmatched. The CDR3 has 15 residues. The V gene's germline CDR1 is SGHTA and CDR2 FQGNSA. The CDR3 DNA reads as TGTGCCAGCAGCTTAGTGGGACTAGCGGGGGAAATACAGTTCTTC. Amino acids: CASSLVGLAGEIQFF.

Comments on this clonotype: The junction and the germline gene differ at one end; a read error may be behind it. CDR3 sequence: CASSRGLGSYDQYF. The CDR3 region has the DNA TGTGCCAGCAGCCGTGGGTTAGGCTCCTACGACCAGTACTTC. This sequence joins TRBV11-2 and TRBJ2-7; D is unresolved. The CDR3 runs 14 residues. Per the germline V gene, CDR1 is SGHAT and CDR2 is FQNNGV.

The J gene is TRBJ1-1, the V gene TRBV20-1, with 7 bases that match TRBD1. The ends lost 3 bases at V and 0 bases at J; junction bases unmatched: 1. The CDR3 sequence is 13 residues long. CDR1 DFQATT and CDR2 SNEGSKA come from the germline V gene (reference sequence). CDR3 protein: CSASDRVNTEAFF. DNA of the CDR3: TGCAGTGCTAGTGACAGGGTGAACACTGAAGCTTTCTTT.

This clonotype showed up just a few times. The chain is built from TRBV6-2 or TRBV6-3 and TRBJ1-5; maybe TRBD1 (5 bases). CDR3 length equals 13 residues. The germline V and J ends were trimmed by 6 bases and 6 bases, with 12 bases remaining between them. In germline, CDR1 is MNHEY, CDR2 SVGEGT. This CDR3 reads CASRGRVSQPQHF. The CDR3 DNA reads TGTGCCAGCAGGGGCAGGGTGAGTCAGCCCCAGCATTTT.

The rearrangement uses TRBV7-6 and TRBJ2-7; D may be TRBD2 (6 bases). Trimming removed 5 bases from V and 4 bases from J, with 18 bases in between. CDR1 is SGHVS, CDR2 FNYEAQ, per germline. The CDR3 totals 15 residues. CDR3 in DNA: TGTGCCAGCAGCCCAAGGGACTTCGGGCCATACGAGCAGTACTTC. This gives the protein CASSPRDFGPYEQYF.

The V gene is TRBV20-1, the J gene TRBJ2-5; 9 bases agree with TRBD1. The CDR3 has 15 amino acids. Germline V gene lookup returns CDR1 DFQATT and CDR2 SNEGSKA (reference sequence). V gave up 3 bases and J gave up 4 bases; unmatched junction bases: 9. CDR3 protein: CSASRDRGVSETQYF. CDR3 bases: TGCAGTGCTAGTCGCGACAGGGGGGTTTCAGAGACCCAGTACTTC.

The chain couples TRBV7-6 to TRBJ2-1; 9 bases line up with TRBD1. J gave up 8 bases and V 5 bases, and 7 bases lay outside the gene matches. The germline V gene encodes CDR1 SGHVS and CDR2 FNYEAQ. The CDR3 totals 14 residues. CDR3 bases: TGTGCCAGCAGCCACAGGGGGCGCACCGATGAGCAGTTCTTC. This codes for CASSHRGRTDEQFF.

This clonotype was observed a few times. The V and J genes are TRBV6-1 and TRBJ2-4, with D possibly being TRBD2 (5 bases). Germline values: CDR1 MNHNS, CDR2 SASEGT. Trimming removed 8 bases at V and 8 bases at J, with 22 bases between. The CDR3 length is 15 residues. In nucleotides, the CDR3 is TGTGCCAGCGAAGGTCGTAACCCCAACGGGGACATTCAGTACTTC. It translates to CASEGRNPNGDIQYF.

This clonotype was detected many times. The chain links TRBV7-2 to TRBJ2-1, with 11 bases matching TRBD2. Germline V gene data show CDR1 as SGHTA and CDR2 as FQGNSA. The junction had 13 bases not matched to a gene; V was cut back by 2 bases and J by 7 bases. This CDR3 is built from 18 residues. The CDR3 loop reads CASSLYLRLAGRGNEQFF. CDR3 sequence (DNA): TGTGCCAGCAGCTTATACCTAAGACTAGCGGGGCGGGGGAATGAGCAGTTCTTC.